One sample yielded the 25 T cell receptor beta chains listed below, sequenced in a study of Graves' ophthalmopathy and Graves' hyperthyroidism. Amplification of TCR beta CDR3 regions used RNA transcripts. Second-round multiplex PCR came after a first-round RT-PCR that employed HTBI primers. TCRdb processed the multiplex PCR reads anew with MiXCR; each CDR3 protein has one entry. The data contain around 670,000 distinct CDR3 sequences, roughly 40% of them singletons. Sequencing was done on a sample of peripheral blood. These receptors were obtained from an adult man with Graves' ophthalmopathy.

This clonotype was seen many times. The V call is TRBV29-1, the J call TRBJ2-7, with 7 bases aligning to TRBD2. Germline-derived CDR1 and CDR2 are SQVTM and ANQGSEA. CDR3 length: 15 amino acids. Trimming cost V 1 base and J 1 base; bases outside gene matches: 7. The CDR3 region is CSVEAPGGSSYEQYF. CDR3 DNA: TGCAGCGTTGAAGCCCCCGGCGGGAGTTCCTACGAGCAGTACTTC.

This clonotype has only a few counts. The CDR3 DNA is TGTGCCAGTAGTCCCCTCCCTCGATCCTACGAGCAGTACTTC. It translates to CASSPLPRSYEQYF. The rearrangement links TRBV19 to TRBJ2-7; D is unclear. Germline CDR1 LNHDA, CDR2 SQIVND (reference sequence). Deletions cut 5 bases from V and 1 base from J, with 12 bases between. The CDR3 spans 14 residues.

The chain links TRBV9 to TRBJ2-2; 8 nucleotides line up with TRBD2. Germline CDR1 reads SGDLS; CDR2 reads YYNGEE. Trimming took 7 bases from V and 0 from J; bases not matched to a gene: 8. CDR3 size: 16 residues. DNA of the CDR3: TGTGCCAGCCGGCCGGCGGGGGGTTCGAACACCGGGGAGCTGTTTTTT. Translation: CASRPAGGSNTGELFF. Full variable domain (remainder filled in from reference TRBV9 and TRBJ2-2): DSGVTQTPKHLITATGQRVTLRCSPRSGDLSVYWYQQSLDQGLQFLIQYYNGEERAKGNILERFSAQQFPDLHSELNLSSLELGDSALYFCASRPAGGSNTGELFFGEGSRLTVL.

This clonotype was counted only a few times. The chain carries TRBV6-5 and TRBJ2-7, with TRBD1 matching 8 bases. Losses at the gene ends were 7 bases for V and 5 bases for J; bases not matched to a gene: 13. The CDR3 contains 15 residues. Per germline, CDR1 MNHEY and CDR2 SVGAGI. CDR3 region: CASTRFYRGTHEQYF. The DNA for the CDR3 is TGTGCCAGCACCCGCTTCTACAGGGGGACTCACGAGCAGTACTTC.

The sample holds a few counts of this clonotype. The chain recombines TRBV7-8 with TRBJ2-7; D uncertain. With 4 bases removed from V and 2 bases from J, the gap between germline ends came to 15 bases. Germline V CDR1 and CDR2: SGHVS, FQNEAQ. This CDR3 region has 15 residues. CDR3: CASSYRVGGAYEQYF. DNA for the CDR3: TGTGCCAGCAGCTACCGAGTAGGCGGCGCCTACGAGCAGTACTTC.

This clonotype was detected ten times or more. CDR3 nucleotide sequence: TGTGCCAGCAGCCCGAGGGACTTCGGCAGAGAGACCCAGTACTTC. As protein: CASSPRDFGRETQYF. The chain links TRBV7-2 to TRBJ2-5, with D tentatively TRBD2 (6 bases). The V and J ends lost 5 bases and 4 bases respectively, with 17 bases between them. CDR3 length equals 15 residues. CDR1 is SGHTA and CDR2 is FQGNSA in the germline V gene.

A few counts support this clonotype. This CDR3 fails to terminate in the conserved phenylalanine or tryptophan, so it likely reflects a read error. It is unclear where the CDR3 begins or ends on the DNA, so no DNA is shown, and the CDR3 is as TCRdb lists it. The chain is built from TRBV7-9 and TRBJ2-2; TRBD1 reflects the table's D call only, with no check against the DNA. Germline assignment: CDR1 SEHNR and CDR2 FQNEAQ (reference sequence). The CDR3 sequence runs 8 residues, both termini included. The CDR3 sequence is CASSPGAG.

In this sample, this clonotype turned up many times. The V call is TRBV29-1, the J call TRBJ2-7, with 12 nucleotides matching TRBD2. V shed 7 bases, J shed 3 bases, and the junction held 4 bases outside the gene matches. Looked up from germline, CDR1 is SQVTM and CDR2 is ANQGSEA. This CDR3 spans 13 amino acids. DNA for the CDR3: TGCAGCGGCCTAGCGGGGGGGTTCTACGAGCAGTACTTC. Encoded protein: CSGLAGGFYEQYF.

The rearrangement uses TRBV25-1 and TRBJ1-3, with 8 bases lining up with TRBD1. With 5 bases clipped from V and 8 bases from J, the junction kept 5 bases outside the gene matches. From germline, CDR1 is MGHDK and CDR2 SYGVNS. The CDR3 contains 13 residues. The chain's CDR3 is CASSPTGAHTIYF. The CDR3 DNA reads as TGTGCCAGCAGTCCGACAGGGGCGCACACCATATATTTT.

This clonotype has a single count. This chain uses TRBV25-1 with TRBJ1-1; D remains unclear. The CDR3 loop spans 13 amino acids. V was shortened by 3 bases and J by 7 bases, with 12 bases between the two germline ends. The V gene's germline CDR1 is MGHDK and CDR2 SYGVNS. CDR3 in DNA: TGTGCCAGCAGTGATAGTACGGAGCGTGAAGCTTTCTTT. It specifies CASSDSTEREAFF.

This clonotype showed up just a few times. The chain uses TRBV9 and TRBJ1-3; D not certain. The V end was cut by 0 bases, the J end by 0 bases, with 7 bases between. The CDR3 is made up of 15 amino acids. Germline V gene sequence: CDR1 SGDLS, CDR2 YYNGEE. The CDR3 DNA reads TGTGCCAGCAGCGTAGGGCAGGACTCTGGAAACACCATATATTTT. Translating it yields CASSVGQDSGNTIYF.

As regards this clonotype: A junction boundary mismatches the germline segment, possibly from a read error. The chain employs TRBV7-8 and TRBJ2-5, with no clear D. Germline CDR1 reads SGHVS; CDR2 reads FQNEAQ. This CDR3 has 12 amino acids. CDR3 sequence (DNA): TGTGCCAGCAGCCAAGATGGAGAGGCCCAGTACTTC. It specifies CASSQDGEAQYF.

The chain has TRBV12-3 or TRBV12-4 and TRBJ2-7, with D tentatively TRBD2 (6 bases). V was pared by 3 bases and J by 5 bases, with 17 bases between. The CDR3 is 15 amino acids. The CDR3 DNA sequence: TGTGCCAGCAGTTTTAGCGGTAGGGCAAGCGACGAGCAGTACTTC. Amino acid sequence: CASSFSGRASDEQYF.

The chain joins TRBV20-1 to TRBJ1-2, with TRBD1 matching over 9 bases. Germline V CDR1 and CDR2: DFQATT, SNEGSKA (reference sequence). This CDR3 has 17 amino acids. Trimming took 0 bases from V and 2 from J; bases not matched to a gene: 10. In nucleotides, the CDR3 is TGCAGTGCTAGAGATTTGGGACAGGGTCTTTTGAACTATGGCTACACCTTC. It is translated as CSARDLGQGLLNYGYTF.

The chain carries TRBV2 and TRBJ1-4; D gene unclear. V dropped 6 bases and J dropped 10 bases, with 15 bases sitting between them. CDR1 is SNHLY and CDR2 is FYNNEI in the germline V gene. The CDR3 loop spans 13 amino acids. The CDR3 nucleotides are TGTGCCAGCAGCCCTGACACGGAGGTAAAACTGTTTTTT. The encoded protein is CASSPDTEVKLFF.

The CDR3: CASSDRVDTQYF. In nucleotides, the CDR3 is TGTGCCAGCAGTGACAGGGTGGATACGCAGTATTTT. The chain joins TRBV25-1 to TRBJ2-3, with D maybe TRBD1 (5 bases). The V gene lost 3 bases and the J gene lost 6 bases, with 7 bases spanning the gap. CDR1 and CDR2 from the germline V gene are MGHDK and SYGVNS. The CDR3 is 12 amino acids.

The rearrangement links TRBV10-3 to TRBJ2-6; tentatively, D is TRBD2 (5 bases). Germline CDR1 reads ENHRY; CDR2 reads SYGVKD. V lost 11 bases to trimming and J lost 0 bases, with 20 bases between them. The CDR3 is 17 amino acids. This CDR3 reads CAGSSWEISSGANVLTF. The CDR3 DNA reads TGTGCCGGCAGTTCTTGGGAGATTAGCTCTGGGGCCAACGTCCTGACTTTC.

This clonotype has at least ten counts. V gene TRBV24-1 combines with J gene TRBJ2-2; TRBD1 agrees at 11 bases. This CDR3 comprises 16 residues. Germline values: CDR1 KGHDR, CDR2 SFDVKD. After removal of 4 bases from V and 7 bases from J, the junction contained 7 bases not matched to a gene. The CDR3 region has the DNA TGTGCCACCAGTGACAAGGACAGGGGGCAGGTCGGGGAGCTGTTTTTT. It codes for CATSDKDRGQVGELFF.

In the case of this clonotype: Since a much larger clone is just one base distant, this may be a read error. The J gene is TRBJ1-6, the V gene TRBV7-9; D unclear. V shed 1 base and J shed 6 bases, with 10 bases lying between them. The CDR3 has 15 amino acids. Per the germline V gene, CDR1 is SEHNR and CDR2 is FQNEAQ (reference sequence). CDR3 protein: CASSLGSAFNSPLHF. The CDR3 DNA is TGTGCCAGCAGCTTAGGCAGCGCTTTTAATTCACCCCTCCACTTT.

The V gene is TRBV11-3, the J gene TRBJ2-7; D may correspond to TRBD1 or TRBD2 (5 bases each). In germline, CDR1 is SGHNT, CDR2 YENEEA. V dropped 5 bases and J dropped 3 bases, with 17 bases sitting between them. This CDR3 has 15 residues. The CDR3 region is CASSTARDPHYEQYF. The CDR3 DNA follows: TGTGCCAGCAGCACTGCCCGGGACCCCCACTACGAGCAGTACTTC.

This clonotype was seen repeatedly, ten times or more. The chain links TRBV9 to TRBJ1-5; D perhaps matches TRBD1 (5 bases). CDR1 is SGDLS, CDR2 YYNGEE, per germline. V was shortened by 0 bases and J by 1 base, with 8 bases between the two germline ends. The CDR3 contains 15 residues. CDR3 nucleotides: TGTGCCAGCAGCGTAGATGGGGGGAGCAATCAGCCCCAGCATTTT. Translation gives CASSVDGGSNQPQHF.

This clonotype was recorded at least ten times. The chain joins TRBV19 to TRBJ1-5; TRBD1 is a possible D gene (6 bases). Trimming stripped 10 bases from V and 0 bases from J, with 13 bases between. CDR3 length: 14 amino acids. Germline CDR1 and CDR2: LNHDA and SQIVND (reference sequence). The CDR3 coding sequence is TGTGCCACCGCGCCGGACAGTAGCAATCAGCCCCAGCATTTT. Translated, it gives CATAPDSSNQPQHF.

The V and J genes are TRBV10-3 and TRBJ1-4; D gene ambiguous. Per germline, CDR1 ENHRY and CDR2 SYGVKD. V shed 10 bases and J shed 3 bases, with 15 bases lying between them. This CDR3 spans 14 amino acids. CDR3 sequence: CASSLSFSNEKLFF. CDR3 DNA: TGTGCCAGCAGCTTAAGCTTTTCTAATGAAAAACTGTTTTTT.

This clonotype was seen a few times. The junction differs from germline at one of its ends, possibly a read error. The chain carries TRBV10-2 and TRBJ1-4, with D possibly being TRBD1 (6 bases). Germline V gene lookup returns CDR1 WSHSY and CDR2 SAAADI. CDR3 length: 15 amino acids. The CDR3 here is CASSYRVRGGEKLFF. DNA of the CDR3: TGTGCCAGCAGTTACAGGGTGCGGGGCGGGGAAAAACTGTTTTTT.

This chain uses TRBV7-2 with TRBJ2-7; D unclear. The CDR3 consists of 14 residues. Germline CDR1 and CDR2: SGHTA and FQGNSA. Trimming removed 6 bases at V and 2 bases at J, with 14 bases between. The CDR3 is CASSYNSLTYEQYF. In nucleotides, the CDR3 is TGTGCCAGCAGTTACAACAGCCTGACCTACGAGCAGTACTTC. The complete variable domain, with remaining parts taken from reference TRBV7-2 and TRBJ2-7, reads GAGVSQSPSNKVTEKGKDVELRCDPISGHTALYWYRQSLGQGLEFLIYFQGNSAPDKSGLPSDRFSAERTGGSVSTLTIQRTQQEDSAVYLCASSYNSLTYEQYFGPGTRLTVT.